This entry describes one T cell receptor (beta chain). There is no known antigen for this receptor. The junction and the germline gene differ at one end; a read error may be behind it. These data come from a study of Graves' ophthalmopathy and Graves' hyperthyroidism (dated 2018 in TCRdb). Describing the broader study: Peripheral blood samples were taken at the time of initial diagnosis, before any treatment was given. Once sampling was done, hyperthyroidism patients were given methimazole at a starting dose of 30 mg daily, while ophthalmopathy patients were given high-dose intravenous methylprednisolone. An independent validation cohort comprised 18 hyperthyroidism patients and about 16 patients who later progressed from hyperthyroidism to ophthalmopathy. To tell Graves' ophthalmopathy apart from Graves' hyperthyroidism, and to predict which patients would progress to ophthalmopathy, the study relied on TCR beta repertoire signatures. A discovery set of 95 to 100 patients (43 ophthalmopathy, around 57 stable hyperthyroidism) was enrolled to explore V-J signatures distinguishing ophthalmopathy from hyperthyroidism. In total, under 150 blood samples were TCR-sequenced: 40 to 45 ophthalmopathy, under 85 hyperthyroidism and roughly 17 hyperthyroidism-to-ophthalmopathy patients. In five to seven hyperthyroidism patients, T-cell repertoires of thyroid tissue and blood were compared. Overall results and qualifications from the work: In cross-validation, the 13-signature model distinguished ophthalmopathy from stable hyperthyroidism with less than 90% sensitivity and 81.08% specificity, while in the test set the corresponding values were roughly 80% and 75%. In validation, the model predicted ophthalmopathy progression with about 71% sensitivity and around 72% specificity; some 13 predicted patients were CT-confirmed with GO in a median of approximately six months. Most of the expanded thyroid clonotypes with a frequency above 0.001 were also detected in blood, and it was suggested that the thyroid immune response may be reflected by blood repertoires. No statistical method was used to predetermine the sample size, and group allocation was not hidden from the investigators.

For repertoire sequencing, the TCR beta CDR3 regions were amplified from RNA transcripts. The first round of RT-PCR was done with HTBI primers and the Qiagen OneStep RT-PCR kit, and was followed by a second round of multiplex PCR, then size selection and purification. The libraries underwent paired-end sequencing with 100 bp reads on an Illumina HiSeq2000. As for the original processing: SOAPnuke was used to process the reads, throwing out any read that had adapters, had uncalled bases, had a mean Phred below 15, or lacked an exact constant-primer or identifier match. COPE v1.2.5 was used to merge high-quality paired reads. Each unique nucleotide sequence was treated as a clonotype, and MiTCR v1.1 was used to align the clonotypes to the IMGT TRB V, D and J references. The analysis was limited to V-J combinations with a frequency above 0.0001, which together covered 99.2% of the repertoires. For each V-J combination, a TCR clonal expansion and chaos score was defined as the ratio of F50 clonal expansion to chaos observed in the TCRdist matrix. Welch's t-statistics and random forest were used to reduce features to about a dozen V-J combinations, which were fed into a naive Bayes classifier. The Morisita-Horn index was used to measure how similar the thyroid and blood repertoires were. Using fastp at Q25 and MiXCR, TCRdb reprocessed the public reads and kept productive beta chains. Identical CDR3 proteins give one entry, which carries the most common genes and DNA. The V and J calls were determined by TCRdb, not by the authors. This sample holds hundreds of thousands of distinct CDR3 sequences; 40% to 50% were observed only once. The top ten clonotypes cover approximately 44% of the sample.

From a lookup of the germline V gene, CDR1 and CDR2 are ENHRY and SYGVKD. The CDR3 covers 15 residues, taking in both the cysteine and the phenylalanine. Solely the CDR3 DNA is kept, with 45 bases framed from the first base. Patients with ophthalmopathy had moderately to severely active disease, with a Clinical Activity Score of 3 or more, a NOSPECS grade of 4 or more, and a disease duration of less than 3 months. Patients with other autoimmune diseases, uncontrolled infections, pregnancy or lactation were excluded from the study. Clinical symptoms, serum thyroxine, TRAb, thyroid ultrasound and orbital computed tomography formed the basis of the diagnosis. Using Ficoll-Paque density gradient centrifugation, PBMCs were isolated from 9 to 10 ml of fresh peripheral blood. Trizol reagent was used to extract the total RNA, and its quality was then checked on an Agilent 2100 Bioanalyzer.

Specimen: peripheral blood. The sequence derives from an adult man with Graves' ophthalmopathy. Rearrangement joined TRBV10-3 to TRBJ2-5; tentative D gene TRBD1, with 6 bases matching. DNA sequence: TGTGCCAGCAGTCCCCCCGGGACACTCAAAGAGACCCAGTACTTC. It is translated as CASSPPGTLKETQYF.